A few counts support the clone carrying this T cell receptor (beta chain). These data belong to a study of beta chain features in type 1 diabetes. Post-sort purity exceeded 95% for all sorted populations. This CDR3 region has 15 residues. Germline V gene lookup returns CDR1 SGHTA and CDR2 FQGNSA. J gave up 0 bases and V 5 bases, and 6 bases lay outside the gene matches. Expressed TCRB transcripts were sequenced because the isolated RNA had all been reverse transcribed beforehand. Sequencing used immunoSEQ multiplex PCR; TCRdb keeps in-frame clones, though not all of them. Here the sample spans 450,000 to 600,000 clones, 30% being singletons.

This clonotype originated in a man aged 18 to 35 in good health. The chain recombines TRBV7-2 with TRBJ2-7; 8 nucleotides agree with TRBD1. The source material was naive CD4+ T cells from blood. DNA of the CDR3: TGTGCCAGCAGCCGGACAGGGAGGCACTCCTACGAGCAGTACTTC. Amino acid sequence: CASSRTGRHSYEQYF.